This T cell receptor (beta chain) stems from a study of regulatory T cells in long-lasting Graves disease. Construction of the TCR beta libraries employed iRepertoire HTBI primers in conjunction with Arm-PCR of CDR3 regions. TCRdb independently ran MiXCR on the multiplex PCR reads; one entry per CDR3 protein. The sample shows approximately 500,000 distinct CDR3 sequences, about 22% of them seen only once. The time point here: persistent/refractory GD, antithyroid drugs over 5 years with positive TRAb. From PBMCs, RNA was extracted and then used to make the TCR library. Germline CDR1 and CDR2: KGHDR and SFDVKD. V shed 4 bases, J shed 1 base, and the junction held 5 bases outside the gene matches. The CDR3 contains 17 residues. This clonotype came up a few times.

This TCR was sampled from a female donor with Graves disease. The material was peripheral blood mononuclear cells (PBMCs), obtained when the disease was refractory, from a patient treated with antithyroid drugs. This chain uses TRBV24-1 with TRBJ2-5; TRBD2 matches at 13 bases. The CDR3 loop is CATSDSTSGGAQETQYF. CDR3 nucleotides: TGTGCCACCAGTGACTCCACTAGCGGGGGGGCCCAAGAGACCCAGTACTTC.